The subject of this entry is one T cell receptor (beta chain). The assay was immunoSEQ multiplex PCR, and TCRdb's table has in-frame clones only and misses some. The sample includes some 120,000 clones, 80% to 90% seen only once; the top ten take around 3%. The CDR3 has 13 amino acids. Germline V gives CDR1 LGHDT, CDR2 YNNKEL (reference sequence). Trimming left V 4 bases short and J 5 bases short, with 12 bases between. The sample comes from a study of control samples from healthy donors and cancer patients. The TCR sequence derives from a man in his sixties in good health. The sequencing sample was made of blood. J is TRBJ2-7 and V is TRBV3-1 (or the pseudogene TRBV3-2); D unresolved. The DNA of the CDR3 is TGTGCCAGCAGCCGGGATAATGGGGACGAGCAGTACTTC. It encodes CASSRDNGDEQYF.